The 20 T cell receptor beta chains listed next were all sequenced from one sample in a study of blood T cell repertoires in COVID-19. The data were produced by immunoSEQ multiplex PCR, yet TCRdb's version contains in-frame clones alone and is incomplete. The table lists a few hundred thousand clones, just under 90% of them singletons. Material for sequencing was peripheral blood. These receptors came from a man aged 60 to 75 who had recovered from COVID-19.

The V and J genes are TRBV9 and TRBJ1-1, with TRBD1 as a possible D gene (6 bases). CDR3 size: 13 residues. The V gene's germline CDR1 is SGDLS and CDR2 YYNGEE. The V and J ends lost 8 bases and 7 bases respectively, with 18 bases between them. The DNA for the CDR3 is TGTGCCAGTTCCCTGAGGGGGGGTATTGAAGCTTTCTTT. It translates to CASSLRGGIEAFF.

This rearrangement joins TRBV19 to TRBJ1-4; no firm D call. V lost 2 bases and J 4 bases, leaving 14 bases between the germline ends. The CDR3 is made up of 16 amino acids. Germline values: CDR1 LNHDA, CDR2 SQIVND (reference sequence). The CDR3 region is CASSISWARVNEKLFF. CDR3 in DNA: TGTGCCAGTAGTATAAGTTGGGCGAGGGTTAATGAAAAACTGTTTTTT.

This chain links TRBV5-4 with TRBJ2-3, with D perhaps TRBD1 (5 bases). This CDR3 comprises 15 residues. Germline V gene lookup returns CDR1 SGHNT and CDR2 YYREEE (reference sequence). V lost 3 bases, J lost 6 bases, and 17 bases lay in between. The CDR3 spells CASSSSQVLSDTQYF. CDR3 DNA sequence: TGTGCCAGCAGCTCCTCACAGGTCCTGTCGGATACGCAGTATTTT.

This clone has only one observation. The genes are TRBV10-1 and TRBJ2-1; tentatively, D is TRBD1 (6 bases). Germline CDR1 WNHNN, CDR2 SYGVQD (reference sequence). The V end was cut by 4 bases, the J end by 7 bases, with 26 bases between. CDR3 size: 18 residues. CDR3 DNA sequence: TGCGCCAGCAGTGCCGCAGTCTTAGGGGGAGAAGAAGGGAATGAGCAGTTCTTC. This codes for CASSAAVLGGEEGNEQFF.

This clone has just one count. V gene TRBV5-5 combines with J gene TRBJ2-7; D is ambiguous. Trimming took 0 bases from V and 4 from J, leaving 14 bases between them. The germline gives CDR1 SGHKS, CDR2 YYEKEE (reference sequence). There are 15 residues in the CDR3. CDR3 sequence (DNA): TGTGCCAGCAGCTTGGGTAGCCTAGTCACTTACGAGCAGTACTTC. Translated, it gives CASSLGSLVTYEQYF.

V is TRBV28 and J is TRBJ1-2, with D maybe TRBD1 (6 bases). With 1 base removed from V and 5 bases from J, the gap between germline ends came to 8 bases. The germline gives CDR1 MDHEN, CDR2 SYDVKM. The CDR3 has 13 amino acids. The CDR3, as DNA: TGTGCCAGCAGTTTATCGGGGACATATGGCTACACCTTC. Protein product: CASSLSGTYGYTF.

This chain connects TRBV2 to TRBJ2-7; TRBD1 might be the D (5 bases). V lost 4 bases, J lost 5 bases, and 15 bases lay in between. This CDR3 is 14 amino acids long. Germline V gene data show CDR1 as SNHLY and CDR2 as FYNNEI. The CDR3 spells CASSVTGIRDEQYF. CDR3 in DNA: TGTGCCAGCAGTGTTACAGGCATTCGGGACGAGCAGTACTTC.

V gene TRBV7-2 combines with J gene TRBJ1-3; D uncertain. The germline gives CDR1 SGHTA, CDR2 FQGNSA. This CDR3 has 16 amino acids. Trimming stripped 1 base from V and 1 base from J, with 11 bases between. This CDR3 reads CASSLGSGPSGNTIYF. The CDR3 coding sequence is TGTGCCAGCAGCTTAGGCAGTGGCCCGTCTGGAAACACCATATATTTT.

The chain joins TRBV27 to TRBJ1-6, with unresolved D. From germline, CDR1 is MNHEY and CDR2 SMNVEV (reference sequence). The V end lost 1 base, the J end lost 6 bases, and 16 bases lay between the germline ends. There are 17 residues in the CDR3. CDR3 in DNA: TGTGCCAGCAGTTTATTAAGTGCTACAGTACTTAATTCACCCCTCCACTTT. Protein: CASSLLSATVLNSPLHF.

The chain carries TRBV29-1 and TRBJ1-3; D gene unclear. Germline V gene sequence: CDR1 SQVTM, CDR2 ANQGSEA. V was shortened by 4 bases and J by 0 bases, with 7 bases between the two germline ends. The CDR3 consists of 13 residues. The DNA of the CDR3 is TGCAGCGTTGTCGGGGACTCTGGAAACACCATATATTTT. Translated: CSVVGDSGNTIYF.

The CDR3 region is CASRGTGPETQYF. The DNA for the CDR3 is TGTGCCAGCAGAGGGACAGGGCCAGAGACCCAGTACTTC. V gene TRBV2 combines with J gene TRBJ2-5, with 9 bases that match TRBD1. CDR3 length: 13 residues. J lost 4 bases, V lost 6 bases, and 3 bases had no gene match. Germline CDR1 and CDR2: SNHLY and FYNNEI.

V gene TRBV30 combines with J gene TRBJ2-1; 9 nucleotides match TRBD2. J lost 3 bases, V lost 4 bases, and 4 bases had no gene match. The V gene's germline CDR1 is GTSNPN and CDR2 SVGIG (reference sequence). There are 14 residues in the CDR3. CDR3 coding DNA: TGTGCCTGGAAGACGCGGGGGGGCTACAATGAGCAGTTCTTC. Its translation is CAWKTRGGYNEQFF.

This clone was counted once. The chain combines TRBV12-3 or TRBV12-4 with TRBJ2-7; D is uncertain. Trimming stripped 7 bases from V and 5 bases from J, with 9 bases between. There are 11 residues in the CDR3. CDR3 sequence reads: CASTIGNEQYF. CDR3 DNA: TGTGCCAGCACCATCGGTAACGAGCAGTACTTC.

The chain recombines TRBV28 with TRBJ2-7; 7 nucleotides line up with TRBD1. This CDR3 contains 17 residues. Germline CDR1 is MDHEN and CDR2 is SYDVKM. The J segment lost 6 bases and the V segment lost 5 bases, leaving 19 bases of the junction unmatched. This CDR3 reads CASSPRDRNPLNREQYF. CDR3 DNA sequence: TGTGCCAGCAGTCCTAGGGACAGAAATCCTCTAAATCGCGAGCAGTACTTC.

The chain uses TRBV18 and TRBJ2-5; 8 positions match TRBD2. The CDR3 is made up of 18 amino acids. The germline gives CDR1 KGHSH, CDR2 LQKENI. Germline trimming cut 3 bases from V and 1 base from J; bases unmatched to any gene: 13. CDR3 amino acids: CASSPFLGSGEFQETQYF. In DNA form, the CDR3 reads TGTGCCAGCTCACCTTTCCTCGGTAGCGGGGAATTCCAAGAGACCCAGTACTTC.

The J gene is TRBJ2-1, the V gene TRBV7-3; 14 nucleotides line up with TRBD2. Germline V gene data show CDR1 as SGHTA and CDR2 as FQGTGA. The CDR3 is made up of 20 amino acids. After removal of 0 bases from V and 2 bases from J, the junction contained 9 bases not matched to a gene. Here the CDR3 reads CASSLTPPRLAGGTYNEQFF. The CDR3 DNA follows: TGTGCCAGCAGCTTAACGCCTCCTAGACTAGCGGGGGGGACCTACAATGAGCAGTTCTTC. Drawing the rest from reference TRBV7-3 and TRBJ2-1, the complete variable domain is GAGVSQTPSNKVTEKGKYVELRCDPISGHTALYWYRQSLGQGPEFLIYFQGTGAADDSGLPNDRFFAVRPEGSVSTLKIQRTERGDSAVYLCASSLTPPRLAGGTYNEQFFGPGTRLTVL.

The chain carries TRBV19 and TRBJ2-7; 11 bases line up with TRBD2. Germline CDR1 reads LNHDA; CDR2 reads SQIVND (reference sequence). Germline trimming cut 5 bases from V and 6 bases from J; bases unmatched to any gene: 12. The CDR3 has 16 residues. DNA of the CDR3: TGTGCCAGTAGTTCGATAGCGGGGGGGCCAAGCAGCGAGCAGTACTTC. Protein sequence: CASSSIAGGPSSEQYF.

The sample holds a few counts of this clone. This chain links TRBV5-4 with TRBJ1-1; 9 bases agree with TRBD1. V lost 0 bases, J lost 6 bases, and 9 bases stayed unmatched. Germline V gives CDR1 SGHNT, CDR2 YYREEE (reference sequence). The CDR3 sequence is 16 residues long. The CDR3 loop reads CASSLATGGARAEAFF. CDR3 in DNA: TGTGCCAGCAGCTTGGCCACAGGGGGCGCGAGGGCTGAAGCTTTCTTT.

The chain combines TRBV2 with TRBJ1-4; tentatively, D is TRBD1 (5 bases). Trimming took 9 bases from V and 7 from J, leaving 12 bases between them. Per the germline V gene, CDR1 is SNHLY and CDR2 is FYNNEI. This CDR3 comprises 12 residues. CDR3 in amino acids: CARTDNGEKLFF. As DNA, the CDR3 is TGTGCCAGAACGGACAACGGTGAAAAACTGTTTTTT.

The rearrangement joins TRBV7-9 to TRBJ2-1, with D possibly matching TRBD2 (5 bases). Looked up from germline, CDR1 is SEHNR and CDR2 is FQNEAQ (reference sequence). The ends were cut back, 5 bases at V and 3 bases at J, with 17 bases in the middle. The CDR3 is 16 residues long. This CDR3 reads CASSPAGAAFYNEQFF. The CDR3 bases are TGTGCCAGCAGCCCTGCCGGAGCGGCATTCTACAATGAGCAGTTCTTC.